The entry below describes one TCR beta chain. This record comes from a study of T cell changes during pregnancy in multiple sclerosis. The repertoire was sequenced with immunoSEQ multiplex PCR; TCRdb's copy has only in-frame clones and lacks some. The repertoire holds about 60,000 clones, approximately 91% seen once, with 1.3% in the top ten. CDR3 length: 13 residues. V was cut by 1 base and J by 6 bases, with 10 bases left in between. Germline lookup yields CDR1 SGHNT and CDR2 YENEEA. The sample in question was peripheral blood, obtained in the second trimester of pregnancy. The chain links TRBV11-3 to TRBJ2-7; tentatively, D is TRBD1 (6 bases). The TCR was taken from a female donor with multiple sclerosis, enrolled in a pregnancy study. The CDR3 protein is CASSLVSRGEQYF. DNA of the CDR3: TGTGCCAGCAGCTTAGTCAGCAGGGGCGAGCAGTACTTC.